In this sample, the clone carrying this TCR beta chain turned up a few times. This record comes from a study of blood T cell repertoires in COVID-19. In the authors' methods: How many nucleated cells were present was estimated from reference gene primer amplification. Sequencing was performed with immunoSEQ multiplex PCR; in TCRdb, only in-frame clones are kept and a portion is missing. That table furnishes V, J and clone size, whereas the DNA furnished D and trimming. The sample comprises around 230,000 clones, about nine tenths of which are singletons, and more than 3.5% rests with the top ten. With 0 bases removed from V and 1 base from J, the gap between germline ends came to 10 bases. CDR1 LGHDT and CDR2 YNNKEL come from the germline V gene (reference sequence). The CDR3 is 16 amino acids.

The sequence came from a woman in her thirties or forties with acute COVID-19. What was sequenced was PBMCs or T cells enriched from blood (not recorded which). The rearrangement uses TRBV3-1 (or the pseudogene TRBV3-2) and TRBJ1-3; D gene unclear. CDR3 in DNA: TGTGCCAGCAGCCAAGATCTAGCGGCTTCTGGAAACACCATATATTTT. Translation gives CASSQDLAASGNTIYF.